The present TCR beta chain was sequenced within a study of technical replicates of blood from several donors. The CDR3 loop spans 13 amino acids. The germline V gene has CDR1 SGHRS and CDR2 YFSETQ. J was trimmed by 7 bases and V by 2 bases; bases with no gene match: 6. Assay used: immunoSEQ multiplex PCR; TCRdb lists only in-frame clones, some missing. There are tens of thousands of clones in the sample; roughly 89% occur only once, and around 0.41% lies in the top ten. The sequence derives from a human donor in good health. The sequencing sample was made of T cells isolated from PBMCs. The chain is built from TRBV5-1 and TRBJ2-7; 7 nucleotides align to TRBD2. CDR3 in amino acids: CASSLGLADEQYF. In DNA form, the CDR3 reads TGCGCCAGCAGCTTAGGCCTAGCGGATGAGCAGTACTTC.